The 8 T cell receptor beta chains in this list originate from one sample, sequenced in a study of regulatory T cells in long-lasting Graves disease. Sample time point: persistent/refractory GD, antithyroid drugs over 5 years with positive TRAb. RNA from PBMCs was the source of the TCR library. Arm-PCR of CDR3 regions and iRepertoire HTBI primers were the basis on which TCR beta libraries were built. A single record per CDR3 protein comes from TCRdb applying MiXCR to the multiplex PCR reads. The sample records 250,000 to 300,000 distinct CDR3 sequences, 20% to 25% being singletons. The input for sequencing was peripheral blood mononuclear cells (PBMCs), taken when the disease was refractory, from a patient treated with antithyroid drugs. Receptors were obtained from a female donor with Graves disease.

J is TRBJ2-1 and V is TRBV6-1; 10 nucleotides line up with TRBD2. V lost 6 bases to trimming and J lost 3 bases; unmatched junction nucleotides: 5. Looked up from germline, CDR1 is MNHNS and CDR2 is SASEGT. The CDR3 has 15 amino acids. The CDR3 is CASSLAGDVYNEQFF. CDR3 nucleotides: TGTGCCAGCAGCCTAGCGGGAGATGTCTACAATGAGCAGTTCTTC.

This clonotype was counted between two and nine times. J is TRBJ2-7 and V is TRBV6-1, with TRBD2 as a possible D gene (5 bases). V shed 6 bases and J shed 6 bases, with 12 bases lying between them. CDR1 and CDR2 from the germline V gene are MNHNS and SASEGT. The CDR3 runs to 12 residues. CDR3 in amino acids: CASSGKIFEQYF. The CDR3 nucleotides read TGTGCCAGCAGCGGGAAGATCTTCGAGCAGTACTTC.

Many counts were recorded for this clonotype. The chain carries TRBV29-1 and TRBJ1-4; D is ambiguous. Germline CDR1 is SQVTM and CDR2 is ANQGSEA. The CDR3 is 13 amino acids. The V gene lost 7 bases and the J gene lost 0 bases, with 9 bases spanning the gap. The CDR3 spells CSGQSATNEKLFF. CDR3 sequence (DNA): TGCAGCGGCCAATCAGCAACTAATGAAAAACTGTTTTTT.

This clonotype appeared many times. V usage is TRBV6-2 or TRBV6-3 and J usage is TRBJ1-5; 7 bases match TRBD1. The CDR3 is 15 residues long. Trimming at V came to 6 bases and at J to 0 bases, leaving 5 bases not matched to a gene. Looked up from germline, CDR1 is MNHEY and CDR2 is SVGEGT. Here the CDR3 reads CASSLDRDSNQPQHF. CDR3 coding DNA: TGTGCCAGCAGCCTCGACAGGGATAGCAATCAGCCCCAGCATTTT.

This clonotype was found many times. The chain recombines TRBV2 with TRBJ2-5; D is undetermined. V lost 6 bases and J 2 bases, leaving 13 bases between the germline ends. This CDR3 has 14 residues. CDR1 is SNHLY and CDR2 is FYNNEI in the germline V gene. The CDR3 DNA reads as TGTGCCAGCAGGCCAAGGACCGCACAAGAGACCCAGTACTTC. Amino acid sequence: CASRPRTAQETQYF.

This clonotype was found many times. The chain uses TRBV30 and TRBJ2-4; 7 bases agree with TRBD1. This CDR3 has 14 amino acids. Germline CDR1 GTSNPN, CDR2 SVGIG (reference sequence). V lost 0 bases, J lost 9 bases, and 8 bases stayed unmatched. In nucleotides, the CDR3 is TGTGCCTGGAGTGTACAGGGGACAGTTGGCATTCAGTACTTC. It is translated as CAWSVQGTVGIQYF.

This clonotype showed up many times. The chain carries TRBV20-1 and TRBJ2-5; 8 positions match TRBD2. Germline V gene lookup returns CDR1 DFQATT and CDR2 SNEGSKA (reference sequence). The CDR3 has 16 amino acids. The trim removed 0 bases at V and 2 bases at J, leaving 8 bases unmatched. CDR3: CSARDLASGPQETQYF. CDR3 nucleotides: TGCAGTGCTAGAGATCTGGCTAGCGGGCCACAAGAGACCCAGTACTTC.

This chain uses TRBV11-2 with TRBJ2-5; 9 bases are shared with TRBD2. TRBJ2-1 matches the DNA end more closely, so the J call is doubtful. The CDR3 has 16 residues. Germline CDR1 and CDR2: SGHAT and FQNNGV. The CDR3 nucleotides read TGTGCCAGCAGCTTATCGGTGGGACTAGCCTCCAATGAGCAGTTCTTC. It yields the protein CASSLSVGLASNEQFF.